These 24 T cell receptor beta chains originate from one sample sequenced in a study of T cell responses to AZD1222 COVID-19 vaccine. Measured with immunoSEQ multiplex PCR; TCRdb has only the in-frame clones, and not every one. The sample records about 110,000 clones, over 85% being singletons. The sample was peripheral blood, taken 28 days after the second AZD1222 dose. Every receptor here comes from an adult who received the AZD1222 COVID-19 vaccine.

The genes are TRBV3-1 (or the pseudogene TRBV3-2) and TRBJ1-2; 8 bases are shared with TRBD1. Trimming removed 1 base from V and 4 bases from J; junction bases left unmatched: 2. The CDR3 runs to 14 residues. In germline, CDR1 is LGHDT, CDR2 YNNKEL (reference sequence). The CDR3 nucleotides are TGTGCCAGCAGCCAAGCAGGGGGCGGCTATGGCTACACCTTC. Translating it yields CASSQAGGGYGYTF.

The V call is TRBV11-3, the J call TRBJ2-7; no reliable D call. CDR3 length: 11 residues. V lost 3 bases and J 5 bases, leaving 5 bases between the germline ends. CDR1 is SGHNT, CDR2 YENEEA, per germline. In DNA, the CDR3 is TGTGCCAGCAGCTTTATCCACGAGCAGTACTTC. This sequence encodes CASSFIHEQYF. The complete variable domain, with remaining parts taken from reference TRBV11-3 and TRBJ2-7, reads EAGVVQSPRYKIIEKKQPVAFWCNPISGHNTLYWYLQNLGQGPELLIRYENEEAVDDSQLPKDRFSAERLKGVDSTLKIQPAELGDSAVYLCASSFIHEQYFGPGTRLTVT.

The chain combines TRBV19 with TRBJ2-2, with D tentatively TRBD2 (5 bases). Per the germline V gene, CDR1 is LNHDA and CDR2 is SQIVND (reference sequence). V was clipped by 5 bases and J by 10 bases, with 17 bases between them. This CDR3 region has 14 residues. The CDR3: CASSPLGRAKELFF. The DNA of the CDR3 is TGTGCCAGTAGTCCACTGGGGAGAGCAAAGGAGCTGTTTTTT. The complete variable domain, with remaining parts taken from reference TRBV19 and TRBJ2-2, reads DGGITQSPKYLFRKEGQNVTLSCEQNLNHDAMYWYRQDPGQGLRLIYYSQIVNDFQKGDIAEGYSVSREKKESFPLTVTSAQKNPTAFYLCASSPLGRAKELFFGEGSRLTVL.

This sequence joins TRBV24-1 and TRBJ2-2; 11 positions agree with TRBD1. The germline gives CDR1 KGHDR, CDR2 SFDVKD. Trimming at V came to 3 bases and at J to 5 bases, leaving 4 bases not matched to a gene. The CDR3 has 16 residues. The CDR3 DNA is TGTGCCACCAGTGATGTGGGACAGGGGGGAACCGGGGAGCTGTTTTTT. Its translation: CATSDVGQGGTGELFF.

The V gene is TRBV11-2, the J gene TRBJ2-3, with D perhaps matching TRBD2 (6 bases). The CDR3 runs 16 residues. Trimming removed 2 bases from V and 2 bases from J, with 14 bases in between. Germline CDR1 SGHAT, CDR2 FQNNGV. Written as DNA, the CDR3 is TGTGCCAGCAGCTTAATGCGGGGCGTCGCCACAGATACGCAGTATTTT. Translated: CASSLMRGVATDTQYF. Full variable domain (remainder filled in from reference TRBV11-2 and TRBJ2-3): EAGVAQSPRYKIIEKRQSVAFWCNPISGHATLYWYQQILGQGPKLLIQFQNNGVVDDSQLPKDRFSAERLKGVDSTLKIQPAKLEDSAVYLCASSLMRGVATDTQYFGPGTRLTVL.

V and J are TRBV6-5 and TRBJ1-3; D uncertain. With 7 bases removed from V and 0 bases from J, the gap between germline ends came to 10 bases. This CDR3 region has 14 residues. The V gene's germline CDR1 is MNHEY and CDR2 SVGAGI. This chain's CDR3 is CASTPSFSGNTIYF. Written as DNA, the CDR3 is TGTGCCAGCACCCCGTCGTTCTCTGGAAACACCATATATTTT.

The CDR3 spells CASPPKIGQREAFF. The CDR3 coding sequence is TGTGCCAGCCCCCCCAAGATTGGACAGAGAGAAGCTTTCTTT. The V and J genes are TRBV21-1 and TRBJ1-1; the DNA was not compared with TRBD1, the D call given in the table. TRBV21-1 is labeled a pseudogene. The length of the CDR3 is 14 residues.

The gene calls are TRBV10-1 and TRBJ2-1; D call uncertain. Trimming took 2 bases from V and 4 from J, leaving 6 bases between them. Germline V CDR1 and CDR2: WNHNN, SYGVQD (reference sequence). This CDR3 is 13 amino acids long. The CDR3 loop is CASSEPNYNEQFF. In DNA form, the CDR3 reads TGCGCCAGCAGTGAGCCCAATTACAATGAGCAGTTCTTC.

This sequence joins TRBV7-9 and TRBJ2-7, with 9 bases identical to TRBD1. The germline V gene has CDR1 SEHNR and CDR2 FQNEAQ (reference sequence). After removal of 5 bases from V and 4 bases from J, the junction contained 6 bases not matched to a gene. CDR3 size: 14 residues. CDR3 bases: TGTGCCAGCAGCCCTAGACAGGGGGTGTACGAGCAGTACTTC. Translated, it gives CASSPRQGVYEQYF.

The CDR3 DNA reads TGTGCCAGCAGCCAACAGGGGGGTCGGGGAATAACGAGCAATCAGCCCCAGCATTTT. Its translation: CASSQQGGRGITSNQPQHF. The chain combines TRBV3-1 (or the pseudogene TRBV3-2) with TRBJ1-5; TRBD1 agrees at 7 bases. CDR1 LGHDT and CDR2 YNNKEL come from the germline V gene (reference sequence). With V trimmed by 2 bases and J by 1 base, 14 bases remained unmatched. The CDR3 contains 19 residues.

This clone has only a few counts. The gene calls are TRBV19 and TRBJ1-1; the match to TRBD1 covers 8 bases. The V segment lost 10 bases and the J segment 0 bases; nucleotides outside the gene matches: 4. The CDR3 has 13 amino acids. Germline CDR1 LNHDA, CDR2 SQIVND (reference sequence). The CDR3 reads CATRQGLNTEAFF. CDR3 nucleotides: TGTGCCACAAGACAGGGGTTGAACACTGAAGCTTTCTTT.

The rearrangement joins TRBV25-1 to TRBJ1-1; D is unclear. The V gene lost 0 bases and the J gene lost 2 bases, with 13 bases spanning the gap. Germline V lookup: CDR1 MGHDK, CDR2 SYGVNS. The CDR3 runs 16 residues. As DNA, the CDR3 is TGTGCCAGCAGTGAATATAGGGCAGTACTTAACACTGAAGCTTTCTTT. Residues: CASSEYRAVLNTEAFF.

Concerning this clone: Germline and junction disagree at one end, which may indicate a read error. The same CDR3 arises from other DNA sequences in this sample as well. V is TRBV19 and J is TRBJ1-5; 10 positions agree with TRBD1. This CDR3 comprises 13 residues. Germline CDR1 LNHDA, CDR2 SQIVND (reference sequence). CDR3: CASRDRGNQPQHF. The DNA for the CDR3 is TGTGCCAGTAGGGACAGGGGGAATCAGCCCCAACATTTT.

V and J are TRBV7-9 and TRBJ1-4; TRBD1 agrees at 8 bases. With V trimmed by 5 bases and J by 4 bases, 3 bases remained unmatched. The CDR3 covers 14 residues. Per the germline V gene, CDR1 is SEHNR and CDR2 is FQNEAQ (reference sequence). CDR3 sequence: CASSTRGRNEKLFF. The CDR3, as DNA: TGTGCCAGCAGCACCAGGGGGCGTAATGAAAAACTGTTTTTT.

The count of this clone is one. The rearrangement links TRBV2 to TRBJ2-7, with D perhaps matching TRBD1 (5 bases). This CDR3 has 14 residues. The V gene lost 2 bases and the J gene lost 3 bases, with 11 bases spanning the gap. Germline CDR1 and CDR2: SNHLY and FYNNEI. The CDR3 is CASSENQGFYEQYF. The CDR3 nucleotides read TGTGCCAGCAGTGAAAACCAGGGATTCTACGAGCAGTACTTC.

The chain employs TRBV27 and TRBJ1-5, with D possibly matching TRBD1 (6 bases). Per the germline V gene, CDR1 is MNHEY and CDR2 is SMNVEV (reference sequence). Between the trimmed V and J ends, which lost 11 bases and 5 bases, there was a span of 10 bases. The CDR3 contains 11 residues. CDR3 nucleotides: TGTGCCTCCGGGACATATCAGCCCCAGCATTTT. Translating gives CASGTYQPQHF.

The CDR3 sequence is CASSLIAGGGNTDTQYF. The CDR3 DNA is TGTGCCAGCAGCCTCATCGCTGGGGGGGGAAATACAGATACGCAGTATTTT. V and J are TRBV9 and TRBJ2-3; 7 bases agree with TRBD2. With 4 bases clipped from V and 3 bases from J, the junction kept 14 bases outside the gene matches. CDR3 length: 17 residues. Per the germline V gene, CDR1 is SGDLS and CDR2 is YYNGEE.

This rearrangement joins TRBV3-1 (or the pseudogene TRBV3-2) to TRBJ1-5, with TRBD1 matching 8 bases. This CDR3 comprises 15 residues. The germline V gene encodes CDR1 LGHDT and CDR2 YNNKEL (reference sequence). The V gene end was trimmed by 6 bases and the J gene end by 0 bases; junction bases not matched to a gene: 4. The CDR3 region is CASSPGGLSNQPQHF. The CDR3 DNA reads TGTGCCAGCAGTCCAGGGGGCCTTAGCAATCAGCCCCAGCATTTT.

The chain combines TRBV7-2 with TRBJ2-7; 7 bases are shared with TRBD2. This CDR3 comprises 12 residues. The trim removed 3 bases at V and 7 bases at J, leaving 3 bases unmatched. Germline V gene lookup returns CDR1 SGHTA and CDR2 FQGNSA. The CDR3 nucleotides are TGTGCCAGCAGCTTTTGGGGGGGAGAGCAGTACTTC. This encodes CASSFWGGEQYF.

This rearrangement joins TRBV4-1 to TRBJ1-3; TRBD1 is a possible D gene (6 bases). CDR3 length: 14 amino acids. Germline assignment: CDR1 MGHRA and CDR2 YSYEKL. V lost 1 base, J lost 4 bases, and 8 bases lay in between. CDR3: CASSQAGAGNTIYF. In DNA form, the CDR3 reads TGCGCCAGCAGCCAAGCAGGGGCCGGAAACACCATATATTTT.

The chain carries TRBV5-1 and TRBJ1-1; D not resolved. Looked up from germline, CDR1 is SGHRS and CDR2 is YFSETQ. The CDR3 is made up of 13 amino acids. V shed 4 bases and J shed 1 base, with 8 bases lying between them. The CDR3 nucleotides are TGCGCCAGCAGCAAACCAGGGAACACTGAAGCTTTCTTT. Translated: CASSKPGNTEAFF.

This chain joins TRBV6-6 and TRBJ1-2, with D tentatively TRBD1 (5 bases). Trimming shortened V by 5 bases and J by 3 bases, and 10 bases separated the two germline ends. Germline CDR1 is MNHNY and CDR2 is SVGAGI (reference sequence). The CDR3 has 13 amino acids. The CDR3 here is CASSPDMYYGYTF. DNA of the CDR3: TGTGCCAGCAGTCCGGACATGTACTATGGCTACACCTTC.

The chain combines TRBV5-1 with TRBJ2-6, with 7 bases matching TRBD1. The V segment lost 4 bases and the J segment 2 bases; nucleotides outside the gene matches: 3. The CDR3 is 15 amino acids. Germline V CDR1 and CDR2: SGHRS, YFSETQ. In DNA form, the CDR3 reads TGCGCCAGCAGCCCGGACAGGACTGGGGCCAACGTCCTGACTTTC. This codes for CASSPDRTGANVLTF.

V is TRBV5-1 and J is TRBJ2-1; 10 bases line up with TRBD2. The CDR3 consists of 15 residues. Germline CDR1 reads SGHRS; CDR2 reads YFSETQ. With 3 bases clipped from V and 2 bases from J, the junction kept 2 bases outside the gene matches. The CDR3 nucleotides are TGCGCCAGCAGCTCCCTAGCGGGAGCCTACAATGAGCAGTTCTTC. Amino acids: CASSSLAGAYNEQFF.